The following is a TCR beta chain sequence with its context. This clonotype was found a few times. Which antigen it targets is not known. Base qualities are not recorded, but no much larger clone differs from it by a single base. Looking up the germline V gene (reference sequence) yields CDR1 DFQATT and CDR2 SNEGSKA. There are 14 amino acids in the CDR3, from cysteine to phenylalanine inclusive. Only the CDR3 portion is preserved as DNA: 42 bases, with reading frame beginning at the first base. V and J are truncated by 6 bases and 2 bases respectively, leaving an intervening sequence of 15 bases. Ficoll-Paque density gradient centrifugation was the method used to isolate PBMCs. This sample was included in a study of T-cell memory formation after mild COVID-19 (dated by TCRdb to about 2021). Notes on the research overall: TCR sequence clusters from the two donors were largely donor specific. In a couple of donors, T-cell clones that expanded and contracted after mild COVID-19 were tracked by sequencing TCRalpha and TCRbeta repertoires over time. Two young, previously healthy adult volunteers made up the cohort, one male and one female. The paper as a whole reports these results and caveats: From day 15 to 85, contracting clones showed balanced CD4/CD8 phenotypes, whereas a second wave of clones that expanded from day 15 to 37 leaned towards CD4+. Contracting CD4+ clones appeared mostly in the CM and EM memory subsets, whereas CD8+ clones were enriched in EMRA. The study included only a couple of mild cases, and larger cohorts that include severe cases with pre-infection samples were judged to be necessary. Some responding clones were detected in pre-infection memory, suggesting pre-existing cross-reactive memory T cells joined the SARS-CoV-2 response. SARS-CoV-2 specificity of the second-wave clones peaking on day 37 was not confirmed.

The sequencer listed for this sample is Illumina NovaSeq 6000. TCRalpha and TCRbeta cDNA libraries were constructed by 5'RACE with constant-segment primers, with sample barcodes and unique molecular identifiers being introduced. Trizol reagent was used to extract RNA from every sample. Library amplification was performed in two PCR steps, and a second sample barcode and Illumina TruSeq adapters were introduced in the second step. Libraries were sequenced on an Illumina NovaSeq with 2 x 150 bp paired-end reads. The published analysis was carried out like this. The reads were demultiplexed and collapsed into UMI-guided consensus sequences using migec v1.2.7. Using mixcr v2.1.11, the UMI consensuses were aligned to TRA and TRB V and J templates and assembled into clonotypes. Clonotypes were classified as expanded or contracted when called significant by both edgeR and NoisET, with noise models trained on biological replicates. For edgeR calls, the cutoffs were a false discovery rate-adjusted p below 0.01 and a log2 fold-change threshold of 1. As an exploratory analysis of dynamics, max-normalized trajectories of the 1000 most abundant clonotypes were examined by PCA with hierarchical clustering. Separately sequenced CD4+ and CD8+ repertoires were used to assign the CD4 or CD8 phenotype of responding clones. Clones were called with MiXCR by TCRdb after fastp trimmed the public reads at Q25, and only in-frame beta chains were retained. Merged by CDR3 protein, the rows form single entries marked with the most common genes and DNA. It is TCRdb's table, rather than the study itself, that gives the V and J calls and clone size. The sample records approximately 400,000 distinct CDR3 sequences, roughly 18% of which are singletons. The ten largest clones represent 20% to 25% of the sample.

The V gene is TRBV20-1 and the J gene is TRBJ2-3; no D gene is confidently identified. This receptor was obtained from a young man who had mild COVID-19 (a few samples of this study predate the infection). The sample titles of this study are shuffled in the database, so cell type and time point are left out; the donor was told from shared clones. The specimen was PBMCs or a T cell subset sorted from them (not recorded which). The CDR3 has the sequence CSAPALPITDTQYF. The nucleotide sequence reads TGCAGTGCCCCAGCCCTCCCGATCACAGATACGCAGTATTTT.